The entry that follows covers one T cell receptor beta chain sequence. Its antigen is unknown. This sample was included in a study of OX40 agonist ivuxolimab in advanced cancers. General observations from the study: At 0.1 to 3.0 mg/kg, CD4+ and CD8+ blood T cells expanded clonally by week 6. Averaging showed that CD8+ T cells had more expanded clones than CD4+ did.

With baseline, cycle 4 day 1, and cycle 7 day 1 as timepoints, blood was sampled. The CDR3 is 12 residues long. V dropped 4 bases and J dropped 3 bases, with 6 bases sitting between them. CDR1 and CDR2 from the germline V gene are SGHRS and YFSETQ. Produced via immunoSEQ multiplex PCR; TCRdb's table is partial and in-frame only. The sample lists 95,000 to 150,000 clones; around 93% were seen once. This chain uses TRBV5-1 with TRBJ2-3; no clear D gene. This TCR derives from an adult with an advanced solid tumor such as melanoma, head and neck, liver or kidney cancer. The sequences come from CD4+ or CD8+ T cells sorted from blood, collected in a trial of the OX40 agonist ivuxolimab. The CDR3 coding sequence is TGCGCCAGCAGCGTAACGACAGATACGCAGTATTTT. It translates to CASSVTTDTQYF.